These T cell receptor beta chains were read from a single sample in a study of T-cell reconstitution after alpha-beta-depleted transplantation in children. TCRdb analysed the PCR reads with MiXCR anew, one entry per CDR3 protein. This table holds hundreds of thousands of distinct CDR3 sequences, around 8% found once. Sequences were derived from PBMCs, mostly from graft donor cells, sampled 180 days after TCRalphabeta/CD19-depleted stem cell transplant. The receptors were gathered from a male patient under 18 who had a stem cell transplant for acute lymphoblastic leukemia, so the T cells may come from the graft donor. CDR3s include the opening cysteine and the closing phenylalanine or tryptophan. The order of the fields is V gene, J gene, clone size, D gene, CDR3 protein, CDR3 DNA. A D gene is named only where the DNA matches it firmly. The listing skips clone size in some rows; elsewhere it reads once, few, many or a size class.

TRBV18,TRBJ2-2,many,NA,CASSPGGTGELFF,TGTGCCAGCTCACCAGGCGGCACCGGGGAGCTGTTTTTT
TRBV19,TRBJ2-2,many,TRBD2,CATPTEGGAYTGELFF,TGTGCCACCCCTACGGAGGGAGGGGCTTACACCGGGGAGCTGTTTTTT
TRBV27,TRBJ2-5,many,TRBD1,CASSLTGRETQYF,TGTGCCAGCAGTTTGACAGGGAGAGAGACCCAGTACTTC
TRBV7-9,TRBJ2-2,many,TRBD2,CASSFPTSGNTGELFF,TGTGCCAGCAGCTTTCCGACTAGCGGGAACACCGGGGAGCTGTTTTTT
TRBV2,TRBJ1-2,many,NA,CASSDRAGKDYGYTF,TGTGCCAGCAGTGACCGGGCAGGGAAGGACTATGGCTACACCTTC
TRBV6-2/TRBV6-3,TRBJ1-1,many,NA,CASSSYRAFEAFF,TGTGCCAGCAGTTCCTACAGGGCGTTTGAAGCTTTCTTT
TRBV12-3/TRBV12-4,TRBJ1-2,many,NA,CASTLGGGDGYTF,TGTGCCAGCACCCTCGGTGGGGGAGATGGCTACACCTTC
TRBV23-1,TRBJ2-4,once,NA,CASSKSWGLNIQYF,TGCGCCAGCAGTAAATCGTGGGGATTAAACATTCAGTACTTC
TRBV20-1,TRBJ2-3,many,NA,CSARQSTDTQYF,TGCAGTGCTAGGCAGAGCACAGATACGCAGTATTTT
TRBV27,TRBJ2-1,many,TRBD2,CASSSLLQLAGGREQFF,TGTGCCAGCAGTTCCCTCCTACAACTAGCGGGAGGGCGCGAGCAGTTCTTC
TRBV28,TRBJ2-7,many,TRBD1,CASSSPRAGQAIYEQYF,TGTGCCAGCAGTTCCCCTCGCGCTGGACAGGCGATCTACGAGCAGTACTTC
TRBV28,TRBJ1-2,many,NA,CASSAPAQGYGYTF,TGTGCCAGCAGTGCTCCAGCGCAGGGCTATGGCTACACCTTC
TRBV15,TRBJ2-3,many,NA,CATSRVFVTGYEADTQYF,TGTGCCACCAGCAGGGTATTCGTGACAGGTTATGAGGCAGATACGCAGTATTTT
TRBV6-2/TRBV6-3,TRBJ2-2,many,NA,CASSSSQPGELFF,TGTGCCAGCAGTTCATCACAACCCGGGGAGCTGTTTTTT
TRBV20-1,TRBJ2-1,many,TRBD2,CSAPVAGVPYNEQFF,TGCAGTGCTCCGGTAGCGGGAGTCCCCTACAATGAGCAGTTCTTC
TRBV29-1,TRBJ2-7,many,TRBD1,CSARTGWYYEQYF,TGCAGCGCTAGGACAGGGTGGTACTACGAGCAGTACTTC
TRBV27,TRBJ2-5,NA,TRBD2,CASSLSNGRGRDSQETQYF,TGTGCCAGCAGTTTATCGAACGGCCGGGGGAGGGACTCTCAAGAGACCCAGTACTTC
TRBV11-2,TRBJ2-2,many,NA,CASSLDLITGTRRGTGELFF,TGTGCCAGCAGCTTAGACCTCATAACAGGGACCCGGAGAGGCACCGGGGAGCTGTTTTTT
TRBV6-9,TRBJ1-2,NA,NA,CASNPFPGGYGYTF,TGTGCCAGCAATCCCTTTCCGGGGGGCTATGGCTACACCTTC
TRBV5-1,TRBJ2-2,many,TRBD1,CASSPGQGITGELFF,TGCGCCAGCAGCCCCGGACAGGGGATAACCGGGGAGCTGTTTTTT
TRBV6-5,TRBJ1-3,many,TRBD1,CASRPGTGTSGNTIYF,TGTGCCAGCAGGCCCGGGACAGGTACCTCTGGAAACACCATATATTTT
TRBV12-3/TRBV12-4,TRBJ2-3,many,NA,CASSLGALTDTQYF,TGTGCCAGCAGTTTAGGGGCTCTCACAGATACGCAGTATTTT
TRBV20-1,TRBJ2-1,many,TRBD1,CSAREQGVTYNEQFF,TGCAGTGCTAGAGAACAGGGGGTAACCTACAATGAGCAGTTCTTC
TRBV5-5,TRBJ1-5,few,NA,CASSALPGLQHF,TGTGCCAGCAGCGCCTTACCGGGACTCCAGCATTTT
TRBV19,TRBJ1-5,few,NA,CASSIWENQPQHF,TGTGCCAGTAGTATCTGGGAAAATCAGCCCCAGCATTTT
TRBV20-1,TRBJ2-3,few,TRBD2,CSAGEVLAGTTDTQYF,TGCAGTGCAGGGGAGGTGTTAGCGGGAACGACAGATACGCAGTATTTT
TRBV12-3/TRBV12-4,TRBJ1-1,many,TRBD1,CASSNRGWMNTEAFF,TGTGCCAGCAGCAACAGGGGTTGGATGAACACTGAAGCTTTCTTT
TRBV6-5,TRBJ2-3,many,NA,CASSFGLTSTDTQYF,TGTGCCAGCAGTTTCGGGCTGACTAGCACAGATACGCAGTATTTT
TRBV7-2,TRBJ2-4,many,NA,CASSLGPAAAIKNIQYF,TGTGCCAGCAGCTTAGGCCCGGCGGCGGCGATCAAAAACATTCAGTACTTC
TRBV20-1,TRBJ2-7,many,NA,CSARERDRAYEQYF,TGCAGTGCTAGAGAAAGGGACCGAGCCTACGAGCAGTACTTC
TRBV6-1,TRBJ1-4,many,NA,CASSGRVSTEKLFF,TGTGCCAGCAGTGGGCGCGTCAGTACTGAAAAACTGTTTTTT
TRBV19,TRBJ1-1,many,NA,CASSYRNTEAFF,TGTGCCAGTAGTTACCGGAACACTGAAGCTTTCTTT